There are a few counts of the clone carrying this T cell receptor (beta chain). Its antigen is still unknown. These data belong to a study of cytomegalovirus exposure and HLA in healthy donors. Both 60 Vbeta primers and 13 Jbeta primers went into the PCR. The protocol was immunoSEQ multiplex PCR, while the TCRdb copy is restricted to in-frame clones and leaves out a portion. The sample holds about 84,000 clones, more than 70% seen once. Everyone who donated was a healthy bone marrow donor. The study's findings and limits: TCR sequences were mostly rare, though some public TCRs occurred in many donors. The authors reported that TCR beta sequences could predict HLA-A and HLA-B alleles. These predictions were accurate for most subjects in the first cohort. DRB1 showed the most TCR associations and HLA-C the fewest in a later analysis, as rates varied by HLA locus.

Input material: PBMCs. The receptor's source is a male donor in good health and CMV-seropositive.

This CDR3 reads CASSYGGGEYGYTF. CDR3 DNA: TGTGCCAGCTCGTATGGTGGAGGCGAATATGGCTACACCTTC. The chain combines TRBV18 with TRBJ1-2; the D is unclear. The CDR3 runs 14 residues. Deletions cut 6 bases from V and 5 bases from J, with 16 bases between. The germline gives CDR1 KGHSH, CDR2 LQKENI.